What follows is one T cell receptor (beta chain) and its context. The target antigen is unknown. Investigators profiled TCR beta VDJ and CDR3 from genomic DNA template. TCRdb called the reads again in MiXCR, with one record for every CDR3 protein. This sample has around 180,000 distinct CDR3 sequences, with about 64% found just once. The entry originates in a study of CD8+CD57+ T cells in acquired aplastic anemia. Study at large: Sorted CD4+ and CD8+ cells yielded around 3.3 ug of DNA on average.

Study findings and constraints: Patients were compared with controls for CD8+ Simpson's diversity, and no significant difference emerged. Fewer than 30 shared CD8+ CDR3s appeared highly expressed within patients' immunodominant clones.

Deletions cut 1 base from V and 3 bases from J, with 4 bases between. This CDR3 comprises 13 residues. The germline CDR1 and CDR2 sequences are MGHDK and SYGVNS. The gene calls are TRBV25-1 and TRBJ1-5; no definite D call. The receptor comes from a human donor with severe aplastic anemia or a healthy control (not recorded which). Material for sequencing was sorted CD4+, CD8+, or CD8+CD57+ T cells (not recorded which) from PBMCs. In nucleotides, the CDR3 is TGTGCCAGCAGTGAATCGAACAATCAGCCCCAGCATTTT. Residues: CASSESNNQPQHF.